This TCR beta chain appears in the sequencing data of a study of response to subunit inactivated influenza vaccine listed by TCRdb under 2018. Some background on the complete study: Deep quantitative profiling of the T cell receptor repertoire was used in the study to follow responses to a trivalent subunit inactivated influenza vaccine.

In light of the paper, this sample's time point label describes: approximately 45 days after influenza vaccine administration. The germline V end is reduced by 2 bases and the J end by 0 bases; junction bases left unmatched: 2. The CDR3, cysteine through phenylalanine, is 15 amino acids long. The retained sequence is limited to the CDR3, 45 bases, with the frame set at the first base. On the study overall, not on this receptor specifically: It was suggested by the authors that each seasonal influenza vaccination may recruit only a limited number of new T cells.

This clonotype showed up many times. Its specific antigen is unknown. No clone much larger than this one lies a single base away; base qualities are absent. The protocol used for the library was RT-PCR. This sample was sequenced with an Illumina HiSeq 2500. The raw public reads went through TCRdb reprocessing: fastp at Q25, MiXCR clone calling, in-frame beta chains kept. One record per CDR3 amino acid sequence lists the most common genes and DNA. Counted in this sample were some 500,000 distinct CDR3 sequences; under 15% of them appeared once. Less than 15% of the sample belongs to the ten largest clones.

This TCR was recovered from a man over 45 who received an inactivated influenza vaccine. Donor details come from another sample of the same person, matched by shared clones. The specimen comprised PBMCs from blood, sampled around seven weeks after vaccination. The chain couples TRBV12-3 or TRBV12-4 to TRBJ1-1, with 8 junctional bases fitting TRBD1. The nucleotide sequence is given as TGTGCCAGCAGTTTAAGACAGGGGCTGAACACTGAAGCTTTCTTT. Translated, it reads CASSLRQGLNTEAFF.